This TCR beta chain appears in the sequencing data of a study of T cells in localized non-small cell lung cancer. Notes on this clone: Its cognate antigen is unknown. A read error may account for a junction end that differs from germline.

Study results and limitations: Increased T cell density in blood showed an association with longer overall survival. The study detected a median roughly 61 of the top 100 tumor clones in adjacent lung.

Measured with immunoSEQ multiplex PCR; TCRdb has only the in-frame clones, and not every one. The top ten hold 4% to 4.5% of the sample, which has 20,000 to 30,000 clones, around 93% seen once. The germline gives CDR1 SGHRS, CDR2 YFSETQ. There are 15 residues in the CDR3. This rearrangement joins TRBV5-1 to TRBJ2-2; TRBD2 might be the D (7 bases). The sequences come from peripheral blood, collected before any cancer treatment. The sequence was obtained from a female donor older than 55 with stage II squamous cell lung carcinoma. As DNA, the CDR3 is TGCGCCAGCAGCTTGGCGGGGGGCGAGGACCGGGGAGCTGTTTTT. It is translated as CASSLAGGEDRGAVF.